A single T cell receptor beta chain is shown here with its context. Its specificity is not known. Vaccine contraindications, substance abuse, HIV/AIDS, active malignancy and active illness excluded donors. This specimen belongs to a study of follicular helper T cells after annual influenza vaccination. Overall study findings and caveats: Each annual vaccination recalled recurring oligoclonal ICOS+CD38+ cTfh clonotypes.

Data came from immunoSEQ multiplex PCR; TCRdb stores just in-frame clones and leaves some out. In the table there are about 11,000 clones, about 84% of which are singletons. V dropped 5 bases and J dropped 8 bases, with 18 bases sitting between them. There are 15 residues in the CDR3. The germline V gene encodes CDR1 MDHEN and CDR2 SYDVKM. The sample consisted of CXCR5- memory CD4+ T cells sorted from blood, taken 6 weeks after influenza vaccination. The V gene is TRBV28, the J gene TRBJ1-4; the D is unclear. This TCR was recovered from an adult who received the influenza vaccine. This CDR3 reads CASSPPRGGPEKLFF. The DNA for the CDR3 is TGTGCCAGCAGTCCCCCCCGGGGTGGGCCGGAAAAACTGTTTTTT.